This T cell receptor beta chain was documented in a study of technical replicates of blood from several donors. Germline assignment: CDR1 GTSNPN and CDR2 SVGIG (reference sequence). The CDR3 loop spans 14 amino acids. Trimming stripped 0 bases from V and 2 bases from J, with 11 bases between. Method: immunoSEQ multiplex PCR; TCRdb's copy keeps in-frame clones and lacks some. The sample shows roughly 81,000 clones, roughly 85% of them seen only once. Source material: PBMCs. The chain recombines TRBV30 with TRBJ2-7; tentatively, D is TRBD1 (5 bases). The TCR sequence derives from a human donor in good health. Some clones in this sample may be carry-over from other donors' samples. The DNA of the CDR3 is TGTGCCTGGAGTGTGTTTAGGGGAACCTACGAGCAGTACTTC. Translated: CAWSVFRGTYEQYF.